This T cell receptor (beta chain) is from a study of OX40 agonist ivuxolimab in advanced cancers. Whole-study context: Patients received the agonistic anti-OX40 (CD134) antibody ivuxolimab. Among those enrolled, mean age was approximately 60 years (range roughly 23 to 79) and approximately 80% were male.

Per germline, CDR1 MNHNS and CDR2 SASEGT. The CDR3 totals 14 residues. V was shortened by 11 bases and J by 3 bases, with 19 bases between the two germline ends. Sequencing was performed with immunoSEQ multiplex PCR; in TCRdb, only in-frame clones are kept and a portion is missing. This sample has nearly 80,000 clones, with just under 85% found just once. The TCR sequence derives from an adult with an advanced solid tumor such as melanoma, head and neck, liver or kidney cancer. J is TRBJ1-1 and V is TRBV6-1; possible D gene TRBD1, 6 bases. This specimen consisted of CD4+ or CD8+ T cells sorted from blood, obtained in a trial of the OX40 agonist ivuxolimab. The CDR3 DNA sequence: TGTGCCGGTCAACAGGGCTGGGGGGACACTGAAGCTTTCTTT. It specifies CAGQQGWGDTEAFF.